Below are 2 T cell receptor beta chains sequenced from a single sample in a study of T cell responses to AZD1222 COVID-19 vaccine. The repertoire was sequenced with immunoSEQ multiplex PCR; TCRdb's copy has only in-frame clones and lacks some. The sample gives around 100,000 clones, approximately 90% of which show up once; about 15% is in the top ten. The source material was peripheral blood, sampled on day 0 of AZD1222 vaccination. Receptors were obtained from an adult in good health.

The chain links TRBV19 to TRBJ1-2, with no clear D. CDR1 is LNHDA, CDR2 SQIVND, per germline (reference sequence). CDR3 length: 15 residues. The V gene lost 3 bases and the J gene lost 4 bases, with 15 bases spanning the gap. The CDR3, as DNA: TGTGCCAGTAGTATTCCCGGGGTGGCCAGCTATGGCTACACCTTC. It yields the protein CASSIPGVASYGYTF.

This clone was detected only once. The chain is built from TRBV19 and TRBJ1-2; D call uncertain. Deletions cut 3 bases from V and 10 bases from J, with 12 bases between. The CDR3 sequence is 12 residues long. From germline, CDR1 is LNHDA and CDR2 SQIVND (reference sequence). The CDR3: CASSMEAGTYTF. As DNA, the CDR3 is TGTGCCAGTAGTATGGAGGCGGGAACCTACACCTTC.